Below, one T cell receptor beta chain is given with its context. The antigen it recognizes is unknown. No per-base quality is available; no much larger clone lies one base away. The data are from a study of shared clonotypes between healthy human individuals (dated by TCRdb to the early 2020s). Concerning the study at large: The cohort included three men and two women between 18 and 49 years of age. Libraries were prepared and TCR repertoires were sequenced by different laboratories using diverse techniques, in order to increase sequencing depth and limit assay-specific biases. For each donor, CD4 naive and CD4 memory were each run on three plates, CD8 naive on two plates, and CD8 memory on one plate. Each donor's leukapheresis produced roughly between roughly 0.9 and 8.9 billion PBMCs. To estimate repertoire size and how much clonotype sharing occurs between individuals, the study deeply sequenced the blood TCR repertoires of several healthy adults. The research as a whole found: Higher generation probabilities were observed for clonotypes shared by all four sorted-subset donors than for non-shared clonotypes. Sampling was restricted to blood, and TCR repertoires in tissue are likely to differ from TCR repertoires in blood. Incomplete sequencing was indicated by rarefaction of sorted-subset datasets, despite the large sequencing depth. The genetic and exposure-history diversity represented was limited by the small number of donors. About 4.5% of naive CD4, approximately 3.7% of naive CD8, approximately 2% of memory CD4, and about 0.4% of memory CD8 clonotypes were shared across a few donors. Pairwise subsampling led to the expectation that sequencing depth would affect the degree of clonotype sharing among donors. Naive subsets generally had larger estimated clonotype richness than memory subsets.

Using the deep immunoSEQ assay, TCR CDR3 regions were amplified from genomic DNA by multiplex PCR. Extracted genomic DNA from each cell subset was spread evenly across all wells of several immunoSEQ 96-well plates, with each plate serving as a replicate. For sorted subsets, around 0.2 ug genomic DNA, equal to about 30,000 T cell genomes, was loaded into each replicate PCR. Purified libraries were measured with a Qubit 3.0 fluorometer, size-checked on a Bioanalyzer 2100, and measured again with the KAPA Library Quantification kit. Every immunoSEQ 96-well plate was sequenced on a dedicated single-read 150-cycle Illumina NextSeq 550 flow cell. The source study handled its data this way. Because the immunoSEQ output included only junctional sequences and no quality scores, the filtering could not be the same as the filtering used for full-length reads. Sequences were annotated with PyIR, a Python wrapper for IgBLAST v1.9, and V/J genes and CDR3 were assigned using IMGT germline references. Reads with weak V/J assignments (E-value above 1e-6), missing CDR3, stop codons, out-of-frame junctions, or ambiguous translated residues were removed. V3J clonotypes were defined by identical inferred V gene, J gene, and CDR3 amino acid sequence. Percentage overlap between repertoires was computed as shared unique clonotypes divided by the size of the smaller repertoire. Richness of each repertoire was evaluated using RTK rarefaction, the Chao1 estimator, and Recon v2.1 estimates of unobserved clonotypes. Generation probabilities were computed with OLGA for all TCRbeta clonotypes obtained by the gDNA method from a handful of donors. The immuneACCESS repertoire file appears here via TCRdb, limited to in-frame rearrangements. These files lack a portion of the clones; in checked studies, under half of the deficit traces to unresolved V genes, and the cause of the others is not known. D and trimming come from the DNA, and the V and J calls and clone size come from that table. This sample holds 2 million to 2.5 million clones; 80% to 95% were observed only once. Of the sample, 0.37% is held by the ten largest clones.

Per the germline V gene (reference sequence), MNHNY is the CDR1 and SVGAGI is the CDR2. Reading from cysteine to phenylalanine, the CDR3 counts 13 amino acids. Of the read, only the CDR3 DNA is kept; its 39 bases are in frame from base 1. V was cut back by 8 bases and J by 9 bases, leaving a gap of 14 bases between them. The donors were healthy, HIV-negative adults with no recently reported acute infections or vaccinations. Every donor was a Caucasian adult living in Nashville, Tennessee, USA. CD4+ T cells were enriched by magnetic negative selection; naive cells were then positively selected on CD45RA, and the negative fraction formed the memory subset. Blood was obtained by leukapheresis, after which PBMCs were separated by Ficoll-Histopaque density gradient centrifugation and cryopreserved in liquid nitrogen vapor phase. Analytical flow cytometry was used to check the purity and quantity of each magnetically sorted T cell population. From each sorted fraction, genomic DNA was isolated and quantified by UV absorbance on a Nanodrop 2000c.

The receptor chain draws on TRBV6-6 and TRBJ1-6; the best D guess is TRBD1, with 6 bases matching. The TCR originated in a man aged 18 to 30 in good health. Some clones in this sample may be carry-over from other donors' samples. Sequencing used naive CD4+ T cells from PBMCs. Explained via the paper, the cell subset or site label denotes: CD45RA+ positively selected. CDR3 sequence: CASVDTGSSPLHF. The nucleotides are TGTGCCAGCGTAGACACAGGGAGTTCACCCCTCCACTTT.